The following is a T cell receptor (beta chain) sequence with its context. Ten or more counts support this clonotype. The antigen it recognizes is unknown. No base quality information exists; no much larger clone differs at one position. The data were obtained in a study of regulatory T cells in long-lasting Graves disease (dated by TCRdb to the early 2020s). Regarding the complete study: Patients with newly diagnosed Graves' disease had been on antithyroid drugs for under 3 months. Peripheral blood TCR sequencing and RNA sequencing compared persistent Graves' disease patients with newly diagnosed Graves' disease patients. The study was conducted in China and was registered as a clinical trial. TCR sequencing covered about 13 persistent and approximately 20 newly diagnosed Graves' disease patients, approximately 33 samples in total.

Overall study results and their limits: A larger number of public clonotypes was shared among persistent patients (approximately 2,600) than among newly diagnosed patients (approximately 1,000). The small sample size was acknowledged by the authors as a limitation that may reduce accuracy. TRBV28, TRBJ1-2 and TRBJ2-5 were preferentially used in persistent disease, while TRBV20-1 and TRBJ2-1 were favored in newly diagnosed disease. Only peripheral blood was studied, because thyroid tissue, the primary lesion, was inaccessible. Compared with newly diagnosed patients, patients with persistent Graves' disease had lower TCR Shannon entropy and fewer highly expanded clones, which suggests clonal expansion. Only the TCR beta chain was sequenced and analyzed.

Based on the germline V gene, the CDR1 and CDR2 sequences are SNHLY and FYNNEI. V ends up 5 bases short and J 5 bases short, with an unmatched junction base count of 6. The CDR3 covers 15 residues, taking in both the cysteine and the phenylalanine. Only the CDR3 part of the read is kept: 45 bases, read in frame from the first base. Library prep was done by multiplex PCR. The reads were generated on an Illumina HiSeq 4000. TCR beta libraries were built with iRepertoire HTBI primers and Arm-PCR amplification of CDR3 regions. Before sequencing, the PCR products underwent gel purification. As for the original processing: A total of roughly 58 TRBV and 14 TRBJ segments were identified across samples and were used for gene usage analysis of CDR3 amino acid clonotypes. COPE and FqMerger were used to merge filtered high-quality paired reads into contigs. BLAST was used to align contigs to IMGT TRBV, TRBD and TRBJ reference genes, with CDR3 defined following IMGT. Any clonotype with a frequency above 0.1% was classified as a highly expanded clone. Repertoire diversity was measured by Shannon entropy, and V-J evenness by the Gini coefficient. A clonotype found in more than one individual was treated as public. Through fastp at Q25 and MiXCR, TCRdb rebuilt clones from the public reads, retaining in-frame beta chains. Identical CDR3 protein sequences are pooled into one entry, listed with their most common genes and DNA. In this record, the V and J calls reflect TCRdb's handling and not the investigators' own analysis. Present in this sample are approximately 400,000 distinct CDR3 sequences, roughly 10% of which were seen just once. The ten biggest clones cover approximately 20% of the sample.

Interpreted using the paper, the time point label stands for: newly diagnosed GD, antithyroid drugs for less than 3 months. For both TCR sequencing and RNA sequencing, RNA was extracted from PBMCs using TRIzol. The diagnosis of Graves' disease was made according to American Thyroid Association guidelines. Patients were recruited from an endocrinology department in Xi'an, China. Each patient gave approximately 10 milliliters of peripheral blood, collected in an EDTA anticoagulant tube. Ficoll Paque Plus density gradient separation was used to isolate PBMCs, and no further T cell sorting was performed. RNA quality was checked with an Agilent 2100 Bioanalyzer and agarose gel, and concentration with a NanoDrop 2000. The same sample was also studied in work on T cells in Graves' hyperthyroidism and ophthalmopathy. Per the second study: Stable Graves' hyperthyroidism was defined as no progression to ophthalmopathy during 18 months of follow-up. Hyperthyroidism patients were aged 18 to 65 years and newly diagnosed, with disease duration of less than 2 months. Patients with uncontrolled infections, other autoimmune diseases, pregnancy or lactation were excluded. Diagnoses were based on clinical symptoms, serum thyroxine and TRAb, thyroid ultrasound and orbital computed tomography. For the first round of RT-PCR on the TCR CDR3, the HTBI primer set was used together with the Qiagen OneStep RT-PCR kit. Blood samples also contained most of the expanded thyroid clonotypes (frequency above 0.001), which suggests that blood repertoires may reflect thyroid immune responses. A model built on a 13 V-J signature distinguished ophthalmopathy from stable hyperthyroidism, reaching roughly 88% sensitivity and around 81% specificity in cross-validation and 80%/75% in testing. In validation, progression to ophthalmopathy was predicted by the model with around 71% sensitivity and 72.22% specificity, a median of approximately 7.1 months before onset. To identify TCR V-J signatures that set the groups apart, the researchers used a discovery cohort of about a hundred patients, made up of 43 with Graves' ophthalmopathy and around 58 with stable Graves' hyperthyroidism. Prospective prediction of ophthalmopathy was tested in an independent validation cohort consisting of 18 hyperthyroidism patients and some 16 patients who later progressed to ophthalmopathy. The approximately 90 discovery patients were divided at random into training and test sets in a 7:3 ratio. The study also compared thyroid tissue and blood T-cell repertoires from more than 5 Graves' hyperthyroidism patients. After blood sampling, hyperthyroidism patients were treated with methimazole at a starting dose of 30 mg daily, and ophthalmopathy patients were treated with high-dose intravenous methylprednisolone. A second multiplex PCR round built the libraries, followed by size selection and purification. Paired-end sequencing of the libraries was performed with 100 bp reads on an Illumina HiSeq2000. SOAPnuke was used to process the raw data, throwing out any read that contained adapters or uncalled bases, had a mean Phred below 15, or lacked an exact constant-primer or identifier match. High-quality paired reads were merged with COPE v1.2.5, and unique nucleotide sequences were defined as clonotypes. MiTCR v1.1 was used to align clonotypes to the IMGT TRBV, TRBD and TRBJ reference segments. The analysis was restricted to V-J combinations with a frequency above 0.0001, which together covered approximately 99% of the repertoires. The TCS score was defined as F50 (clonal expansion) divided by E x V (chaos), with BLOSUM62-based TCRdist calculated between CDR3 peptides within each V-J. Welch's t-statistics and random forest reduced around 510 V-J features to roughly 13, which were used in a naive Bayes classifier (R e1071). No statistical method was used to set the sample size in advance, and investigators knew the group allocation. The paper describes TCR Vbeta CDR3 sequencing of fewer than 150 peripheral blood samples, made up of 43 ophthalmopathy patients, some 80 hyperthyroidism patients and roughly 17 progressor patients.

The sequencing used peripheral blood mononuclear cells (PBMCs), collected at new diagnosis, from a patient treated with antithyroid drugs. This clonotype originated in a woman under 30 with Graves disease. Donor details come from another sample of the same person, matched by shared clones. The chain is made from TRBV2 and TRBJ1-5; 10 central nucleotides agree with TRBD1. The DNA reads TGTGCCAGCAGTCGACAGGGGGCAGCGGATCAGCCCCAGCATTTT. Its amino acids are CASSRQGAADQPQHF.